This T cell receptor (beta chain) was retrieved from a study of shared clonotypes between healthy human individuals. Study in general: A donor's plate count was three for CD4 naive and three for CD4 memory; CD8 naive had two and CD8 memory one.

CD45RO negativity and positive selection for CCR7 defined naive CD8 cells, a population that excluded terminally differentiated effector memory CD45RA+ cells. This CDR3 spans 13 amino acids. V was clipped by 4 bases and J by 9 bases, with 11 bases between them. From germline, CDR1 is SGHNT and CDR2 YYREEE (reference sequence). The study, taken as a whole, reports: Non-shared clonotypes had lower generation probabilities than clonotypes shared by all four sorted-subset donors. Despite large depth, rarefaction showed incomplete sorted-subset sequencing. Tissues were not sampled, only blood, and their repertoires likely differ.

To note about this clone: The antigen is unknown.

Data came from immunoSEQ multiplex PCR; TCRdb stores just in-frame clones and leaves some out. The sample has nearly 2 million clones; 85% to 95% are singletons. This TCR derives from a man between 18 and 35 years old in good health. The V gene is TRBV5-4, the J gene TRBJ1-6, with D possibly matching TRBD1 (6 bases). The sequencing input was naive CD8+ T cells sorted from blood. DNA of the CDR3: TGTGCCAGCAGCCGGGGGCTCGGTTCACCCCTCCACTTT. This gives the protein CASSRGLGSPLHF.